This TCR beta chain was sequenced in a study of CXCR3-negative and CXCR3-positive naive CD8 T cells. Study context: The study obtained 130 million to 150 million TRB reads, about 1.5 +/- 0.3 million per library. Findings and limits, study-wide: TRB CDR3 hydrophobicity was greater in CXCR3-positive naive cells than in CXCR3-negative naive cells.

Each TRB cDNA library was prepared by 5' RACE (with UMI labels). TCRdb processed the 5' RACE reads again and assigns one entry to each CDR3 protein, with no DNA. The sample is made up of about 63,000 distinct CDR3 sequences, and the top ten hold 4.8% of it. A remark on this clonotype: Its specificity is unknown.

The sequenced material came from naive CXCR3+ CD8+ T cells from blood. Stated subset: CD45RO-CCR7+CD27+CD95- naive CD8+ T cells expressing CXCR3 (TNR3+). The clonotype was recovered from a human donor in good health. Some clones in this sample may be carry-over from other donors' samples.

This CDR3 reads CSAPGQEYSGEQYF. The chain employs TRBV20-1 and TRBJ2-7; TCRdb's D call, TRBD1, is unchecked because there is no DNA. This CDR3 comprises 14 residues. Germline V gene data show CDR1 as DFQATT and CDR2 as SNEGSKA (reference sequence).